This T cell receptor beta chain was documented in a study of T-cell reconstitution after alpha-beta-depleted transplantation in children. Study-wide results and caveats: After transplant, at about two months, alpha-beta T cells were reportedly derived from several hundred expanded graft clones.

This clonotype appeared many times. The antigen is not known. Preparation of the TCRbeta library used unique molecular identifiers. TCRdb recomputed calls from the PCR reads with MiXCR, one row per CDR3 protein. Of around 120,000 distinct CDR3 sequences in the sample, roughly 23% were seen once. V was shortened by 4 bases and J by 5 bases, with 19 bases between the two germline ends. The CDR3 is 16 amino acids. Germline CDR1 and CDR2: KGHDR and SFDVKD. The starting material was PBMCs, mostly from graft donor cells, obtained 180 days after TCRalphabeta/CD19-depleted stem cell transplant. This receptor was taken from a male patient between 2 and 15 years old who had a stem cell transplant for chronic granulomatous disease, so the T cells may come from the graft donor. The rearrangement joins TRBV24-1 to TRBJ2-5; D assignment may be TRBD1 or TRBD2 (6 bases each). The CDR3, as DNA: TGTGCCACCAGTGAACCGCGGAGGGGGATCGGGGAGACCCAGTACTTC. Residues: CATSEPRRGIGETQYF.